This T cell receptor beta chain was observed in a study of breast tumors, draining lymph nodes, adjacent tissues (dated by TCRdb to 2016 to 2017). As for the study more broadly: In breast cancer patients, the study compared the TCR beta repertoires of tumor, adjacent nontumor tissue and axillary lymph nodes. The study was designed to assess the relationships and possible T-cell exchange between tumor, surrounding tissue and draining lymph node repertoires in human breast cancer. The paper as a whole reports these results and caveats: The data were considered consistent with the idea that most tumor T cells come from the lymph node and then expand in tumor tissue. Tumor and nontumor tissue repertoires were significantly more similar in luminal-like than in basal-like breast cancer. Tumors showed preferential V and J gene usage, and their T-cell repertoire diversity fell below that of lymph nodes yet above that of nontumor tissue. The study presented the conclusion that tumor T cells originate in lymph nodes as consistent with a hypothesis, not as something directly demonstrated.

The lymph node samples were taken from the axillary draining lymph nodes of breast cancer patients. Sequencing used an Illumina HiSeq 2000. TCR beta chain libraries were generated by multiplex PCR amplification. The amplified TCR beta chain products were analyzed by high-throughput sequencing. TCRdb reworked the public reads: Q25 trimming with fastp, MiXCR clone assembly, productive beta chains retained. Each entry is one CDR3 protein sequence, shown with its most common DNA and genes. For this sample there are about 140,000 distinct CDR3 sequences; approximately 32% appear just once. Of the sample, 2.3% is held by the ten largest clones. Spanning cysteine to valine, the CDR3 consists of 14 amino acids. The sequence is cut down to CDR3 DNA, 42 bases in frame from base 1. The germline V gene supplies CDR1 MNHEY and CDR2 SVGEGT. V lost 5 bases and J lost 0 bases; the stretch between them is 11 bases long.

This clonotype has a handful of counts. There is no known antigen for this receptor. No per-base quality is available; no much larger clone lies one base away. Input material: axillary lymph node tissue. The TCR comes from a female donor with breast cancer. Some clones in this sample may be carry-over from other donors' samples. The rearrangement joined TRBV6-2 or TRBV6-3 to TRBJ2-7; the D gene is perhaps TRBD2, on 5 matching bases. CDR3 reads: CASSHPGLSYEQYV. The DNA reads as follows: TGTGCCAGCAGTCACCCAGGACTCTCCTACGAGCAGTACGTC.